The sample holds one count of the clone carrying this T cell receptor beta chain. What it binds is unknown. Profiled with immunoSEQ multiplex PCR; TCRdb holds only in-frame clones, not every one. The repertoire has about 130,000 clones, approximately 85% of them found once; the top ten carry roughly 2%. The germline gives CDR1 SGHNT, CDR2 YYREEE (reference sequence). V gave up 3 bases and J gave up 3 bases, with 13 bases separating them. The CDR3 is 15 amino acids. The data were taken from a study of cytotoxic CD8 clonotypes in ibrutinib-treated CLL. Study overall: The cohort had about a dozen relapsed/refractory and some 16 treatment-naive patients, roughly 17 IGHV unmutated. It was after a median about 11 months of treatment, range 6 to 36, that response samples were taken. Study-level points and caveats: Exceeding age-matched healthy donors, baseline clonality also tracked the counts of circulating CD8+ T cells.

For TCR beta libraries, approximately 2 micrograms of genomic DNA were obtained from cryopreserved PBMCs. The sequenced sample was PBMCs, obtained after 24 months of ibrutinib treatment. This sequence originates from a human donor with chronic lymphocytic leukemia. The chain couples TRBV5-4 to TRBJ2-1; D call uncertain. In nucleotides, the CDR3 is TGTGCCAGCAGCTGGGATGGTACAATCTACAATGAGCAGTTCTTC. This translates into CASSWDGTIYNEQFF. The whole variable domain, filled in from reference TRBV5-4 and TRBJ2-1, reads ETGVTQSPTHLIKTRGQQVTLRCSSQSGHNTVSWYQQALGQGPQFIFQYYREEENGRGNFPPRFSGLQFPNYSSELNVNALELDDSALYLCASSWDGTIYNEQFFGPGTRLTVL.